This paragraph covers one T cell receptor (beta chain) sequence. J lost 3 bases, V lost 0 bases, and 1 base had no gene match. The CDR3 covers 13 residues. Germline loops: CDR1 SQVTM, CDR2 ANQGSEA. Source study methods: Amplification of reference gene primers provided the estimated nucleated cell counts. The protocol was immunoSEQ multiplex PCR, while the TCRdb copy is restricted to in-frame clones and leaves out a portion. V, J and clone size are those of that table, while D and trimming were read from the DNA. The table shows approximately 140,000 clones, with around 89% occurring only once. These data originate in a study of blood T cell repertoires in COVID-19. Study overall: Acute-phase and convalescent COVID-19 samples originated in the United States, Italy and Spain. T cells, B-cell-depleted T cells, or PBMCs provided the cDNA or gDNA that served as material.

This clonotype was sampled from a man in his fifties with active or convalescent COVID-19. Sequencing input: peripheral blood. The chain employs TRBV29-1 and TRBJ1-1, with 7 bases matching TRBD1. In DNA form, the CDR3 reads TGCAGCGTTGAAGAAACAGGGGACACTGAAGCTTTCTTT. It encodes CSVEETGDTEAFF. The full variable domain, its missing parts supplied by reference TRBV29-1 and TRBJ1-1, is SAVISQKPSRDICQRGTSLTIQCQVDSQVTMMFWYRQQPGQSLTLIATANQGSEATYESGFVIDKFPISRPNLTFSTLTVSNMSPEDSSIYLCSVEETGDTEAFFGQGTRLTVV.